Listed below are T cell receptor beta chains from one sample, sequenced in a study of T cell repertoires in ileal Crohn's disease. Sequenced by immunoSEQ multiplex PCR; TCRdb stores in-frame clones only, minus some. The sample has a few thousand clones; 85% to 90% are singletons. Sequenced material: CD4+ T cells from ileum. The receptors here all came from an adult with Crohn's disease. Some clones in this sample may be carry-over from other donors' samples. CDR3s include the opening cysteine and the closing phenylalanine or tryptophan. The D gene is left open where the match is weak. Clone size is not always given. Where it is, it says once, few, many or a class for expanded clones.

>.|TRBJ1-1|.|TRBV5-5
TGTGCCAGCAGCTTCCCCGACGCAGGGAAAAACACTGAAGCTTTCTTT
CASSFPDAGKNTEAFF
>.|TRBJ2-3|TRBD2|TRBV9
TGTGCCAGCAGCGTAGGGACTAGCGGGGGGCACACAGATACGCAGTATTTT
CASSVGTSGGHTDTQYF
>once|TRBJ2-6|TRBD2|TRBV6-5
TGTGCCAGCAGGGGCGGGGGGACTGGGGCCAACGTCCTGACTTTC
CASRGGGTGANVLTF
>.|TRBJ2-5|TRBD1|TRBV7-8
TGTGCCAGCAGCGTATCTCCGGGACAGGGGGAGACCCAGTACTTC
CASSVSPGQGETQYF
>.|TRBJ2-1|.|TRBV6-5
TGTGCCAGCAGTCTGTCCGGGAGTAGCGATGAGCAGTTCTTC
CASSLSGSSDEQFF
>few|TRBJ1-1|.|TRBV11-2
TGTGCCAGCAGCTTTCAGGTTAACACTGAAGCTTTCTTT
CASSFQVNTEAFF
>few|TRBJ1-1|TRBD1|TRBV2
TGTGCCAGCCAGGACAGGGGGCGAGTTGTGGGCACTGAAGCTTTCTTT
CASQDRGRVVGTEAFF
>.|TRBJ2-1|TRBD2|TRBV6-1
TGTGCCAGCAGACCTAGCGGGGGCTCCTACAATGAGCAGTTCTTC
CASRPSGGSYNEQFF
>.|TRBJ1-2|.|TRBV19
TGTGCCAGTAGTCCCAATCTGCAAACGAACAGGGTTCGCGTCGATGGCTACACCTTC
CASSPNLQTNRVRVDGYTF
>.|TRBJ2-7|TRBD2|TRBV30
TGTGCCTGGAGTTGGGCGGGAGACGGTGAGCAGTACTTC
CAWSWAGDGEQYF
>few|TRBJ1-2|TRBD1|TRBV6-1
TGTGCCAGCAGTATCCGGGACAGGGATGGCTACACCTTC
CASSIRDRDGYTF
>.|TRBJ2-7|TRBD2|TRBV2
TGTGCCAGCAGGAAAAATAGCGGGAGGACAACCTACGAGCAGTACTTC
CASRKNSGRTTYEQYF
>.|TRBJ2-1|.|TRBV2
TGTGCCAGCAGTGAAACAGGGATCAGTCAGTTCTTC
CASSETGISQFF
>.|TRBJ2-3|.|TRBV12-5
TGTGCTAGTGGTCTTGGGGGGAGCACAGATACGCAGTATTTT
CASGLGGSTDTQYF
>once|TRBJ2-2|.|TRBV6-1
TGTGCCAGCAGTGAAGCATGGCAGGTGGCCGGGGAGCTGTTTTTT
CASSEAWQVAGELFF
>once|TRBJ1-1|.|TRBV30
TGTGCCTGGAGTGTACGGGGGGGAGTGAACACTGAAGCTTTCTTT
CAWSVRGGVNTEAFF
>.|TRBJ1-2|.|TRBV9
TGTGCCAGCAGCGTAGATCGCAGGGGCAGTAATGGCTACACCTTC
CASSVDRRGSNGYTF
>once|TRBJ1-2|.|TRBV28
TGTGCCAGCAACGGTCACCAGGACTATGGCTACACCTTC
CASNGHQDYGYTF
>.|TRBJ2-1|.|TRBV5-1
TGCGCCAGCAGCTTTGTGGGAGCAAACAATGAGCAGTTCTTC
CASSFVGANNEQFF
>few|TRBJ2-7|.|TRBV14
TGTGCCAGCAGCCAAGATTTCGGACGGACATCCTACGAGCAGTACTTC
CASSQDFGRTSYEQYF
>.|TRBJ2-1|TRBD2|TRBV28
TGTGCCAGCAGAGAGACTAGCGGGAGTGCTTCCTACAATGAGCAGTTCTTC
CASRETSGSASYNEQFF
>.|TRBJ2-1|TRBD2|TRBV27
TGTGCCAGCAGTGATCGACTAGCGGGAGGTTACAATGAGCAGTTCTTC
CASSDRLAGGYNEQFF
>.|TRBJ1-2|TRBD1|TRBV28
TGTGCCAGCAGTCACCGGGACAGTCGCTTTTATGGCTACACCTTC
CASSHRDSRFYGYTF
>.|TRBJ2-1|TRBD2|TRBV7-9
TGTGCCAGCAGCTTACATTTTGGGACTAGCGGGGGGAATGAGCAGTTCTTC
CASSLHFGTSGGNEQFF
>few|TRBJ1-5|.|TRBV18
TGTGCCAGCTCACCAGCAGGGTCCCCCAATCAGCCCCAGCATTTT
CASSPAGSPNQPQHF
>.|TRBJ2-3|TRBD2|TRBV30
TGTGCCTGGAGACCAAGCGGGAGGAACACAGATACGCAGTATTTT
CAWRPSGRNTDTQYF
>.|TRBJ2-5|TRBD1|TRBV9
TGTGCCAGCAGTCGACAACAGGGGGCCGGTGTGGAGACCCAGTACTTC
CASSRQQGAGVETQYF
>once|TRBJ1-2|.|TRBV19
TGTGCCAGTAGTATAATACAGGGTGGCTACACCTTC
CASSIIQGGYTF
>.|TRBJ2-1|TRBD2|TRBV7-2
TGTGCCAGCATTATTGGCGGACTAGCAGGAGAGCAGTTCTTC
CASIIGGLAGEQFF
>.|TRBJ1-1|.|TRBV28
TGTGCCAGCAGTTCACAGGACGGGGGGACTGAAGCTTTCTTT
CASSSQDGGTEAFF
>.|TRBJ2-7|TRBD1|TRBV7-9
TGTGCCAGCAGCTTCCATCGACAGGGGGGGAGGTACGAGCAGTACTTC
CASSFHRQGGRYEQYF
>.|TRBJ2-7|.|TRBV10-3
TGTGCCATCAGTGATCCGTTAAGACAGCCCTACGAGCAGTACTTC
CAISDPLRQPYEQYF
>.|TRBJ2-1|TRBD2|TRBV5-6
TGTGCCAGCAGCATACTAGCGCCCTCCTACAATGAGCAGTTCTTC
CASSILAPSYNEQFF
>once|TRBJ1-1|.|TRBV9
TGTGCCAGCAGCGGAACCCCTCAGAGGACTGAAGCTTTCTTT
CASSGTPQRTEAFF
>.|TRBJ1-1|.|TRBV6-5
TGTGCCAGCGTGAGAGGGGCCGGGGGCACTGAAGCTTTCTTT
CASVRGAGGTEAFF
>.|TRBJ2-3|.|TRBV7-9
TGTGCCAGCAGCCGGTCTAGCACTAGCACAGATACGCAGTATTTT
CASSRSSTSTDTQYF
>.|TRBJ2-3|TRBD2|TRBV19
TGTGCCAGTAGTTCCTCAGCGGGAGGGATTACAGATACGCAGTATTTT
CASSSSAGGITDTQYF